The rows below give T cell receptor beta chains drawn from one sample of a study of cytomegalovirus exposure and HLA in healthy donors. TCRdb's table, derived via immunoSEQ multiplex PCR, lists solely in-frame clones and lacks some. The sample carries 120,000 or so clones, around 75% recorded once. Sequenced material: PBMCs. The receptors were sampled from a woman aged 45 to 65 in good health and CMV-seropositive. Each CDR3 is given with its conserved first and last residue. Fields, in order: clone size, D gene, J gene, V gene, CDR3 DNA, CDR3 protein. D genes are given only for firm matches. Expanded clones are given a class, and other clones once, few, many or no size at all.

clone_size: .; d_call: TRBD1; j_call: TRBJ1-2; v_call: TRBV7-2; cdr3_nt: TGTGCCAGCAGCTCGCCGAGCCCCCGACAGGGGGTAACCTATGGCTACACCTTC; cdr3_aa: CASSSPSPRQGVTYGYTF
clone_size: .; d_call: TRBD1; j_call: TRBJ2-1; v_call: TRBV6-4; cdr3_nt: TGTGCCAGCAGTCAAGACAGGGTCGGCGAGCAGTTCTTC; cdr3_aa: CASSQDRVGEQFF
clone_size: .; d_call: TRBD2; j_call: TRBJ2-7; v_call: TRBV29-1; cdr3_nt: TGCAGCGTGGATAGCGGGAAAAGGAATGAGCAGTACTTC; cdr3_aa: CSVDSGKRNEQYF
clone_size: once; d_call: TRBD1; j_call: TRBJ1-1; v_call: TRBV5-6; cdr3_nt: TGTGCCAGCAGCTTGGCCAAAGGGGGCGGATCGAACACTGAAGCTTTCTTT; cdr3_aa: CASSLAKGGGSNTEAFF
clone_size: .; d_call: .; j_call: TRBJ1-3; v_call: TRBV6-5; cdr3_nt: TGTGCCAGCAGTTACGCCTCGGCTGGAAACACCATATATTTT; cdr3_aa: CASSYASAGNTIYF
clone_size: .; d_call: .; j_call: TRBJ2-3; v_call: TRBV15; cdr3_nt: TGTGCCACCAGCAGAGGAAACAGGCCAGCTAGCACAGATACGCAGTATTTT; cdr3_aa: CATSRGNRPASTDTQYF
clone_size: .; d_call: TRBD2; j_call: TRBJ2-5; v_call: TRBV7-2; cdr3_nt: TGTGCCAGCAGCTTAGCTAGCGGGAGATGGGAGACCCAGTACTTC; cdr3_aa: CASSLASGRWETQYF
clone_size: .; d_call: .; j_call: TRBJ1-1; v_call: TRBV5-6; cdr3_nt: TGTGCCAGCAGCTTGGTCTGGCAGGGCACAGCTTTCTTT; cdr3_aa: CASSLVWQGTAFF
clone_size: .; d_call: TRBD1; j_call: TRBJ1-2; v_call: TRBV5-6; cdr3_nt: TGTGCCAGCAGCATAGGCTCAGGGGGCATCGGTGGCTACACCTTC; cdr3_aa: CASSIGSGGIGGYTF
clone_size: .; d_call: .; j_call: TRBJ2-7; v_call: TRBV6-5; cdr3_nt: TGTGCCAGCAAGCTTCTAACCTCCTACGAGCAGTACTTC; cdr3_aa: CASKLLTSYEQYF
clone_size: .; d_call: TRBD1; j_call: TRBJ1-1; v_call: TRBV5-1; cdr3_nt: TGCGCCAGCAGCCCTCAGGGGGCTCGGAACACTGAAGCTTTCTTT; cdr3_aa: CASSPQGARNTEAFF